This T cell receptor (beta chain) was recovered during a study of metastatic and nonmetastatic thyroid tumors. Study results and caveats: A significant increase in TCR beta diversity was reportedly seen in malignant thyroid tumors relative to benign nodules, in blood and tumor.

Authors' data handling: Between-group CDR3 differences, defined by clinicopathological status, yielded a distant-metastasis classifier for papillary thyroid cancer. TCRdb re-processed the PCR reads through MiXCR. The V and J calls here are based on TCRdb, not the publication. The sample lists tens of thousands of clones, approximately 22% occurring once. A note on this clone: Its specificity is unknown. A much bigger clone sits one base away, suggesting this may be a read error.

Germline V gene sequence: CDR1 SGHKS, CDR2 YYEKEE (reference sequence). The trim removed 0 bases at V and 7 bases at J, leaving 3 bases unmatched. CDR3 size: 14 residues. The entire patient cohort was treatment-naive prior to thyroid surgery. Sequenced input: adjacent normal tissue. This TCR was recovered from a female donor with papillary thyroid cancer or a benign thyroid nodule (not recorded which). Some clones in this sample may be carry-over from other donors' samples. V gene TRBV5-5 combines with J gene TRBJ2-1; 8 nucleotides agree with TRBD2. CDR3 sequence reads: CASSLGASGNEQFF. The DNA of the CDR3 is TGTGCCAGCAGCTTGGGGGCTAGCGGGAATGAGCAGTTCTTC.